The rows below give T cell receptor beta chains drawn from one sample of a study of T-cell reconstitution after alpha-beta-depleted transplantation in children. TCRdb redid the calling of the PCR reads with MiXCR, one entry per CDR3 protein. This table holds some 290,000 distinct CDR3 sequences, more than 20% found once. The specimen comprised PBMCs, mostly from graft donor cells, sampled 180 days after TCRalphabeta/CD19-depleted stem cell transplant. Source of these receptors: a male patient younger than 18 who had a stem cell transplant for acute lymphoblastic leukemia, so the T cells may come from the graft donor. CDR3s include the opening cysteine and the closing phenylalanine or tryptophan. The order of the fields is J gene, clone size, D gene, V gene, CDR3 length, CDR3 protein, CDR3 DNA. D genes are given only for firm matches. Some rows mark clone size as missing; the rest say once, few, many or name a class of expanded clone.

>TRBJ1-2|few|NA|TRBV7-8|15
CASSSRAAGPYGYTF
TGTGCCAGCAGCTCCCGAGCGGCAGGGCCCTATGGCTACACCTTC
>TRBJ2-5|NA|NA|TRBV7-9|16
CASSPRGFPHQETQYF
TGTGCCAGCAGCCCGAGGGGGTTCCCCCACCAAGAGACCCAGTACTTC
>TRBJ2-3|NA|TRBD1|TRBV15|16
CATSSSEDRDTDTQYF
TGTGCCACCAGCAGTTCTGAGGACAGGGACACAGATACGCAGTATTTT
>TRBJ2-1|few|TRBD2|TRBV9|13
CASSPVAGGGEFF
TGTGCCAGCAGCCCGGTAGCGGGAGGTGGCGAGTTCTTC
>TRBJ2-1|few|NA|TRBV5-5|17
CASSSSSFLDSYNEQFF
TGTGCCAGCAGCTCTTCGAGTTTCCTAGATAGCTACAATGAGCAGTTCTTC
>TRBJ1-2|NA|TRBD1|TRBV12-3/TRBV12-4|13
CASSLRTGNGYTF
TGTGCCAGCAGTCTAAGGACAGGGAATGGCTACACCTTC
>TRBJ1-2|NA|NA|TRBV6-1|14
CASGDLGAFGGYTF
TGTGCCAGCGGAGACTTGGGGGCCTTTGGTGGCTACACCTTC
>TRBJ2-2|NA|TRBD2|TRBV4-1|20
CASSQGPPGLAGGQVGELFF
TGCGCCAGCAGCCAAGGTCCGCCTGGGCTAGCGGGAGGGCAAGTCGGGGAGCTGTTTTTT
>TRBJ1-2|many|NA|TRBV28|13
CASSLLGARGYTF
TGTGCCAGCAGTTTATTAGGGGCCAGGGGCTACACCTTC
>TRBJ1-6|few|NA|TRBV29-1|13
CSVQTLNNSPLHF
TGCAGCGTCCAGACCCTAAATAATTCACCCCTCCACTTT
>TRBJ2-1|NA|TRBD2|TRBV7-3|15
CASSFKTSSINEQFF
TGTGCCAGCAGCTTCAAGACTAGCTCAATCAATGAGCAGTTCTTC
>TRBJ2-7|few|NA|TRBV4-2|16
CASSQEYATGPYEQYF
TGTGCCAGCAGCCAAGAGTATGCTACAGGACCCTACGAGCAGTACTTC
>TRBJ2-3|NA|NA|TRBV6-5|16
CASSFPPDGPTDTQYF
TGTGCCAGCAGTTTCCCTCCCGACGGACCCACAGATACGCAGTATTTT
>TRBJ2-5|few|TRBD2|TRBV5-1|16
CASSPGRGGAGETQYF
TGCGCCAGCAGCCCCGGGCGGGGAGGGGCCGGAGAGACCCAGTACTTC
>TRBJ2-7|NA|TRBD1|TRBV18|13
CASSPVQGYEQYF
TGTGCCAGCTCACCAGTACAGGGGTACGAGCAGTACTTC
>TRBJ2-7|few|NA|TRBV5-4|13
CASGLDRHYEQYF
TGTGCCAGCGGACTAGACAGGCACTACGAGCAGTACTTC
>TRBJ2-1|NA|NA|TRBV12-3/TRBV12-4|13
CASSFGQTDEQFF
TGTGCCAGCAGTTTCGGACAGACGGATGAGCAGTTCTTC
>TRBJ2-3|NA|NA|TRBV7-3|15
CASSFSGGWTDTQYF
TGTGCCAGCAGCTTTAGCGGTGGGTGGACAGATACGCAGTATTTT
>TRBJ2-7|NA|TRBD1|TRBV2|12
CAGGQGPYEQYF
TGTGCCGGAGGACAGGGTCCCTACGAGCAGTACTTC
>TRBJ2-3|few|TRBD2|TRBV25-1|16
CASSEASGSGTDTQYF
TGTGCCAGCAGTGAGGCTAGCGGGAGCGGGACAGATACGCAGTATTTT
>TRBJ1-1|few|TRBD1|TRBV7-6|13
CASSLGWDREAFF
TGTGCCAGCAGCTTAGGTTGGGACAGGGAGGCTTTCTTT